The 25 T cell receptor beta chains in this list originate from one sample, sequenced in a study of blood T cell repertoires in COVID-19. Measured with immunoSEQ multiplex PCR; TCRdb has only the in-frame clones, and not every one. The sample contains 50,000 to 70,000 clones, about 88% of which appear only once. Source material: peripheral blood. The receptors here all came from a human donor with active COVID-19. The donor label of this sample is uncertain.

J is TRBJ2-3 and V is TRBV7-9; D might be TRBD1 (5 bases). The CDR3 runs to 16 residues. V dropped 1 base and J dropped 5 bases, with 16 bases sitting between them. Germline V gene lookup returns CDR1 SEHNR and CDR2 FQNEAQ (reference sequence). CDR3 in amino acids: CASSLGRQGAGDTQYF. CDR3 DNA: TGTGCCAGCAGCTTAGGAAGGCAGGGCGCCGGAGATACGCAGTATTTT.

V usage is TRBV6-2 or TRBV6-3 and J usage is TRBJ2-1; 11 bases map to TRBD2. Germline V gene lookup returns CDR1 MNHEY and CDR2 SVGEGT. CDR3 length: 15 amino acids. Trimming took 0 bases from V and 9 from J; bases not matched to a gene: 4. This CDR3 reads CASSYSLAGGPEQFF. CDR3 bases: TGTGCCAGCAGTTACTCGTTAGCGGGGGGGCCTGAGCAGTTCTTC.

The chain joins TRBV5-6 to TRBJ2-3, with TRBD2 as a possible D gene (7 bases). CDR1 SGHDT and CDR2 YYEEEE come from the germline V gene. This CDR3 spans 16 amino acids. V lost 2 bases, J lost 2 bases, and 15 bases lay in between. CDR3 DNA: TGTGCCAGCAGCTTTTCGGGGGGCGCTAACACAGATACGCAGTATTTT. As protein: CASSFSGGANTDTQYF. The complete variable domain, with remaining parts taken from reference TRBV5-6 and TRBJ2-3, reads DAGVTQSPTHLIKTRGQQVTLRCSPKSGHDTVSWYQQALGQGPQFIFQYYEEEERQRGNFPDRFSGHQFPNYSSELNVNALLLGDSALYLCASSFSGGANTDTQYFGPGTRLTVL.

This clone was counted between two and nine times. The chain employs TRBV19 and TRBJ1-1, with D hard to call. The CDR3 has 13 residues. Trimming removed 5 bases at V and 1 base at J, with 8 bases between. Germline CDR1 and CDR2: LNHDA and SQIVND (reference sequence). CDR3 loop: CASSSGWNTEAFF. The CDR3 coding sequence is TGTGCCAGTAGTTCAGGCTGGAACACTGAAGCTTTCTTT.

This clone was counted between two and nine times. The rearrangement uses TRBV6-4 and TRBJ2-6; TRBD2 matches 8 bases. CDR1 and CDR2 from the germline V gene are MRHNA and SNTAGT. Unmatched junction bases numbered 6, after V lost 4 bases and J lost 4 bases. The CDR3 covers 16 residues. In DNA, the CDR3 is TGTGCCAGCAGTGGATCGGGGGGGCAAGGGGCCAACGTCCTGACTTTC. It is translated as CASSGSGGQGANVLTF.

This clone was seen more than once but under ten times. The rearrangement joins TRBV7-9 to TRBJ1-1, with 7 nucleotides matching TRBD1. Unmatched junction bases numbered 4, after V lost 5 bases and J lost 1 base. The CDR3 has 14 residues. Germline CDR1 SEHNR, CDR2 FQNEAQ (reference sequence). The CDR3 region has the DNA TGTGCCAGCAGCGGTGAGGGGGCGAACACTGAAGCTTTCTTT. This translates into CASSGEGANTEAFF.

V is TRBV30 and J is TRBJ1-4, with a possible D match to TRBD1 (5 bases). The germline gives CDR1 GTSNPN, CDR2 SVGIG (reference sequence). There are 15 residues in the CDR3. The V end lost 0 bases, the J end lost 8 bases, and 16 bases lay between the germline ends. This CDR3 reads CAWSVRGRPGEKLFF. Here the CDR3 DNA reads TGTGCCTGGAGTGTAAGGGGCAGGCCAGGCGAAAAACTGTTTTTT.

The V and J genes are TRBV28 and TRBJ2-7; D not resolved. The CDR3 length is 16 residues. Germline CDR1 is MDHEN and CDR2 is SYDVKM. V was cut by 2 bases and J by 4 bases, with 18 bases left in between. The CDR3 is CASSLSRSSVGYEQYF. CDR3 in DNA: TGTGCCAGCAGTTTAAGCAGGTCCTCTGTAGGATACGAGCAGTACTTC.

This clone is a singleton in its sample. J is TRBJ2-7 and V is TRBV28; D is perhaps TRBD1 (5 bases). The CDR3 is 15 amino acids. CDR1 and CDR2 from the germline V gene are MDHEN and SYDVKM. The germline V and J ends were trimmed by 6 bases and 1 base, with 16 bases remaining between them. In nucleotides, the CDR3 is TGTGCCAGCAGCTCCTCACGGCAGGGTTCCTACGAGCAGTACTTC. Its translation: CASSSSRQGSYEQYF.

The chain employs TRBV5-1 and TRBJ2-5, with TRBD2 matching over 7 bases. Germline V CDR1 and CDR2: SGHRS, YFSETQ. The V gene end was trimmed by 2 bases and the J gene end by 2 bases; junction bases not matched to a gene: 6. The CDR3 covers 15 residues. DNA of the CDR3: TGCGCCAGCAGCTTCTTGAGCGGGATACAAGAGACCCAGTACTTC. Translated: CASSFLSGIQETQYF.

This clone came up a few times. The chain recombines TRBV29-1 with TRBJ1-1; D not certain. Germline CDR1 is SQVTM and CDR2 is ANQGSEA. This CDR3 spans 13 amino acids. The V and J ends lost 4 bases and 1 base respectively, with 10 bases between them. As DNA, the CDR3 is TGCAGCGTTGGTGTCGGGGAGAACACTGAAGCTTTCTTT. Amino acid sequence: CSVGVGENTEAFF.

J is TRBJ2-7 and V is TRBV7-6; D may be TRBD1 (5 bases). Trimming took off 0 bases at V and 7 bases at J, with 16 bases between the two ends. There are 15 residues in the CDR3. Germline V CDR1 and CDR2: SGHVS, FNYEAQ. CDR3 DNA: TGTGCCAGCAGCTTAGCGCTTATGGGGCCCGGGGAGCAGTACTTC. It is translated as CASSLALMGPGEQYF.

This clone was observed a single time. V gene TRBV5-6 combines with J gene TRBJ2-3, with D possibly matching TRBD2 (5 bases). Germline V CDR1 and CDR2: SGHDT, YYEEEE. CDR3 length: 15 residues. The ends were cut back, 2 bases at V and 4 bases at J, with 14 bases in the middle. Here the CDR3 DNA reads TGTGCCAGCAGCTTCACTAGGGTCAAATCAGATACGCAGTATTTT. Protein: CASSFTRVKSDTQYF.

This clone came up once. This chain's CDR3 is CASSPWTENYEQYF. For the CDR3, the DNA is TGTGCCAGCAGCCCGTGGACAGAGAACTACGAGCAGTACTTC. The chain recombines TRBV5-8 with TRBJ2-7; D may be TRBD1 (6 bases). Trimming left V 4 bases short and J 3 bases short, with 14 bases between. The CDR3 contains 14 residues. CDR1 and CDR2 (germline): SGHTS, YDEGEE. Full variable domain (missing parts from reference TRBV5-8 and TRBJ2-7): EAGVTQSPTHLIKTRGQQATLRCSPISGHTSVYWYQQALGLGLQFLLWYDEGEERNRGNFPPRFSGRQFPNYSSELNVNALELEDSALYLCASSPWTENYEQYFGPGTRLTVT.

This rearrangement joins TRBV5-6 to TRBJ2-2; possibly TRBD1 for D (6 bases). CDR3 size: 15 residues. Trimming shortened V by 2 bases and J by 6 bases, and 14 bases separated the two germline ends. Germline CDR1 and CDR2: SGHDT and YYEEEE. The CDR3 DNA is TGTGCCAGCAGCTTAGAAACAGGGATCCCCGGGGAGCTGTTTTTT. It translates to CASSLETGIPGELFF.

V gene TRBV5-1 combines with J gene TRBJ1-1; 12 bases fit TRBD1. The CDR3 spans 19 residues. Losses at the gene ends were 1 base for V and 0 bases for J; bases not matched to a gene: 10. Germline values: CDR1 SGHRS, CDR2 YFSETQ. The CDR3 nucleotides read TGCGCCAGCAGCTTGACGTTGGGACAGGGGGCGGCTATGAACACTGAAGCTTTCTTT. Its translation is CASSLTLGQGAAMNTEAFF.

The CDR3 here is CAISETGGSDTQYF. The CDR3 coding sequence is TGTGCCATCAGTGAGACAGGGGGCTCTGATACGCAGTATTTT. The chain links TRBV10-3 to TRBJ2-3; 9 bases map to TRBD1. Trimming took 2 bases from V and 6 from J; bases not matched to a gene: 3. CDR1 and CDR2 from the germline V gene are ENHRY and SYGVKD. The CDR3 sequence is 14 residues long.

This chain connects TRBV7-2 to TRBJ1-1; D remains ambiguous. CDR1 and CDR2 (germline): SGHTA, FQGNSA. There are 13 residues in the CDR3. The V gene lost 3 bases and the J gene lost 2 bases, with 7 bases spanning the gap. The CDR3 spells CASSFTLNTEAFF. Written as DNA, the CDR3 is TGTGCCAGCAGCTTTACACTAAACACTGAAGCTTTCTTT. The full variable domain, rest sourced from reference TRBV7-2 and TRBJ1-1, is GAGVSQSPSNKVTEKGKDVELRCDPISGHTALYWYRQSLGQGLEFLIYFQGNSAPDKSGLPSDRFSAERTGGSVSTLTIQRTQQEDSAVYLCASSFTLNTEAFFGQGTRLTVV.

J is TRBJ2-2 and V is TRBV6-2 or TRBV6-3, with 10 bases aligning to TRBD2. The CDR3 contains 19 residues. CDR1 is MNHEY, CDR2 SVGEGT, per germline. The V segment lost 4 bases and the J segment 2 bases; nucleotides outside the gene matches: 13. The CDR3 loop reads CASSSRAGLASPNTGELFF. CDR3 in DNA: TGTGCCAGCAGTTCACGAGCGGGACTAGCGAGCCCCAACACCGGGGAGCTGTTTTTT.

The CDR3 nucleotides read TGTGCCAGCAGCTCTGCCGGGACAGGGGTGACCGGGGAGCTGTTTTTT. It translates to CASSSAGTGVTGELFF. The chain joins TRBV5-6 to TRBJ2-2, with 10 bases matching TRBD1. Germline V gene lookup returns CDR1 SGHDT and CDR2 YYEEEE. J lost 5 bases, V lost 3 bases, and 7 bases had no gene match. The CDR3 sequence is 16 residues long.

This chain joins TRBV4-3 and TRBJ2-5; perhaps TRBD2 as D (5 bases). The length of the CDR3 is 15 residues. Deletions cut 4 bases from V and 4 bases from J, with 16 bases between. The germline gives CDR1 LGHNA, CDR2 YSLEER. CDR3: CASSRGPGIVETQYF. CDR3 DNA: TGCGCCAGCAGCCGAGGTCCGGGGATCGTAGAGACCCAGTACTTC.

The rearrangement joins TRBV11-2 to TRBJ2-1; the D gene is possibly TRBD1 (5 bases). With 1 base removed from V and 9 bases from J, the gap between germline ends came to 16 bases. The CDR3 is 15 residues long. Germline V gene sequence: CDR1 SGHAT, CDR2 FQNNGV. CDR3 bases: TGTGCCAGCAGCTTAGGACCCCAGGGCAGGGTTGAGCAGTTCTTC. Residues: CASSLGPQGRVEQFF. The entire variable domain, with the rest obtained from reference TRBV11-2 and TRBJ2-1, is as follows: EAGVAQSPRYKIIEKRQSVAFWCNPISGHATLYWYQQILGQGPKLLIQFQNNGVVDDSQLPKDRFSAERLKGVDSTLKIQPAKLEDSAVYLCASSLGPQGRVEQFFGPGTRLTVL.

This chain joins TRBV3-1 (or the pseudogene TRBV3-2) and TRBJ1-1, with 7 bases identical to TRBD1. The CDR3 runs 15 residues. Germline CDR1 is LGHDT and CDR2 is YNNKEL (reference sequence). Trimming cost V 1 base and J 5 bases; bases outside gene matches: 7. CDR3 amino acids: CASSQAKTGWTEAFF. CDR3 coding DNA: TGTGCCAGCAGCCAAGCGAAGACAGGGTGGACTGAAGCTTTCTTT.

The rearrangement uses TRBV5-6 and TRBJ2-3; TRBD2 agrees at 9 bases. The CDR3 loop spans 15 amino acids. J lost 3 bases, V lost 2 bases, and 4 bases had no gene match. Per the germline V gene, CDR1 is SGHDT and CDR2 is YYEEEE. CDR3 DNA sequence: TGTGCCAGCAGCTTATTAGCGGGAGAGACAGATACGCAGTATTTT. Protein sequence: CASSLLAGETDTQYF.

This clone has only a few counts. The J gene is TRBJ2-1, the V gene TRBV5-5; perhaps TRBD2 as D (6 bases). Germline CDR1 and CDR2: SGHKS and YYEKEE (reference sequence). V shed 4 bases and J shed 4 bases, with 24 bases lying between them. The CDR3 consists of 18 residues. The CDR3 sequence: CASSTGTARPVVYNEQFF. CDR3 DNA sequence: TGTGCCAGCAGCACCGGGACTGCCCGACCGGTTGTATACAATGAGCAGTTCTTC.